This T cell receptor beta chain was retrieved from a study of blood T cells in healthy people across ages. Across the study: Capture by template switching was about one barcoded beta molecule per two T cells. Study-wide findings and caveats: Both naive CD4+ cell counts and diversity were greater in long-lived donors than in aged donors.

Germline V lookup: CDR1 LNHNV, CDR2 YYDKDF (reference sequence). The CDR3 sequence is 14 residues long. V shed 0 bases and J shed 9 bases, with 9 bases lying between them. In this sample, this clonotype turned up many times. Its antigen is not known. Combining a sample-barcoded 5' primer with a J-beta primer mix, a second PCR ran for about 7 to 11 cycles. TCRdb re-analysed the 5' RACE reads in MiXCR, keeping a single row per CDR3 protein. The sample lists 550,000 to 800,000 distinct CDR3 sequences; approximately 30% were seen once. Isolation per sample recovered at least 6.5 million PBMCs. The sequence came from a woman of 80 years or more in good health. The genes are TRBV15 and TRBJ1-6; D unresolved. The sample comprised blood. The CDR3 region is CATSREPHGSPLHF. The CDR3 bases are TGTGCCACCAGCAGAGAGCCGCACGGTTCACCCCTCCACTTT.